A selection of T cell receptor beta chains follows, all from one sample in a study of T cell responses to AZD1222 COVID-19 vaccine. The method was immunoSEQ multiplex PCR; TCRdb's version includes in-frame clones alone and lacks a portion of them. The table has roughly 110,000 clones, under 90% seen once. Specimen: peripheral blood, collected on day 0 of AZD1222 vaccination. All receptors come from an adult in good health. The CDR3 runs from the conserved cysteine through the conserved F or W. D genes are given only for firm matches. Clone sizes are given selectively: once, few, many, or a class where the clone is expanded.

j_gene: TRBJ2-3
d_gene: TRBD2
abundance: .
v_gene: TRBV18
CDR3aa: CASRYTSGSTDTQYF
CDR3nt: TGTGCCAGCCGGTATACTAGCGGGAGCACAGATACGCAGTATTTT

j_gene: TRBJ1-6
d_gene: .
abundance: .
v_gene: TRBV9
CDR3aa: CASSVGGGALALHF
CDR3nt: TGTGCCAGCAGCGTAGGTGGTGGAGCCTTGGCCCTCCACTTT

j_gene: TRBJ1-3
d_gene: TRBD1
abundance: .
v_gene: TRBV6-5
CDR3aa: CASSVTGSGNTIYF
CDR3nt: TGTGCCAGCAGCGTGACAGGGTCTGGAAACACCATATATTTT

j_gene: TRBJ2-3
d_gene: .
abundance: .
v_gene: TRBV7-2
CDR3aa: CASSLWGASTDTQYF
CDR3nt: TGTGCCAGCAGCTTATGGGGGGCGAGCACAGATACGCAGTATTTT

j_gene: TRBJ2-1
d_gene: .
abundance: few
v_gene: TRBV5-4
CDR3aa: CASSDTQIRSNEQFF
CDR3nt: TGTGCCAGCAGTGATACTCAAATTCGGTCCAATGAGCAGTTCTTC

j_gene: TRBJ2-3
d_gene: .
abundance: .
v_gene: TRBV2
CDR3aa: CASSEASTLSTDTQYF
CDR3nt: TGTGCCAGCAGTGAAGCGTCGACACTTAGCACAGATACGCAGTATTTT

j_gene: TRBJ1-5
d_gene: .
abundance: .
v_gene: TRBV19
CDR3aa: CASSPRGRGQSNQPQHF
CDR3nt: TGTGCCAGTAGTCCCCGGGGACGGGGTCAGAGCAATCAGCCCCAGCATTTT

j_gene: TRBJ2-7
d_gene: .
abundance: .
v_gene: TRBV29-1
CDR3aa: CSVHDGGSSYEQYF
CDR3nt: TGCAGCGTTCACGATGGGGGGAGCTCCTACGAGCAGTACTTC

j_gene: TRBJ2-5
d_gene: .
abundance: .
v_gene: TRBV2
CDR3aa: CASMGGSLAKETQYF
CDR3nt: TGTGCCAGCATGGGAGGATCGCTGGCCAAAGAGACCCAGTACTTC

j_gene: TRBJ1-4
d_gene: .
abundance: .
v_gene: TRBV7-9
CDR3aa: CASSFIGIGVLFF
CDR3nt: TGTGCCAGCAGCTTTATCGGGATTGGGGTACTGTTTTTT

j_gene: TRBJ1-2
d_gene: TRBD1
abundance: .
v_gene: TRBV7-2
CDR3aa: CASSPTGGRYGYTF
CDR3nt: TGTGCCAGCAGCCCGACAGGGGGGAGGTATGGCTACACCTTC

j_gene: TRBJ1-1
d_gene: .
abundance: once
v_gene: TRBV10-3
CDR3aa: CAITPTADREAFF
CDR3nt: TGTGCCATCACCCCGACAGCAGACCGAGAAGCTTTCTTT

j_gene: TRBJ1-3
d_gene: .
abundance: once
v_gene: TRBV2
CDR3aa: CASSGLLGQPGNTIYF
CDR3nt: TGTGCCAGCAGTGGCCTACTCGGACAGCCTGGAAACACCATATATTTT

j_gene: TRBJ2-3
d_gene: TRBD1
abundance: .
v_gene: TRBV5-1
CDR3aa: CASSSTGTTDTQYF
CDR3nt: TGCGCCAGCAGCTCGACAGGGACCACAGATACGCAGTATTTT

j_gene: TRBJ2-3
d_gene: .
abundance: few
v_gene: TRBV5-4
CDR3aa: CASSSYPNTQYF
CDR3nt: TGTGCCAGCAGCTCATATCCAAATACGCAGTATTTT

j_gene: TRBJ1-5
d_gene: .
abundance: .
v_gene: TRBV4-1
CDR3aa: CASSQTVDQPQHF
CDR3nt: TGCGCCAGCAGCCAGACGGTAGATCAGCCCCAGCATTTT

j_gene: TRBJ1-2
d_gene: TRBD1
abundance: .
v_gene: TRBV19
CDR3aa: CASSIFSVNGQGVYGYTF
CDR3nt: TGTGCCAGTAGTATTTTTTCGGTTAATGGACAGGGGGTCTATGGCTACACCTTC

j_gene: TRBJ1-4
d_gene: .
abundance: .
v_gene: TRBV4-2
CDR3aa: CASSQDRATNEKLFF
CDR3nt: TGTGCCAGCAGCCAAGACAGAGCAACTAATGAAAAACTGTTTTTT

j_gene: TRBJ2-7
d_gene: TRBD1
abundance: .
v_gene: TRBV5-1
CDR3aa: CASSFFGTGGDEQYF
CDR3nt: TGCGCCAGCAGCTTTTTCGGGACAGGGGGCGACGAGCAGTACTTC

j_gene: TRBJ2-1
d_gene: .
abundance: .
v_gene: TRBV4-3
CDR3aa: CASSQTINLNNEQFF
CDR3nt: TGCGCCAGCAGCCAAACAATCAACCTAAACAATGAGCAGTTCTTC

j_gene: TRBJ1-2
d_gene: TRBD1
abundance: .
v_gene: TRBV5-6
CDR3aa: CASSVGQGGYGYTF
CDR3nt: TGTGCCAGCAGCGTTGGACAGGGGGGCTATGGCTACACCTTC

j_gene: TRBJ2-1
d_gene: .
abundance: .
v_gene: TRBV7-9
CDR3aa: CASSSTGRSYNEQFF
CDR3nt: TGTGCCAGCAGCTCCACAGGGCGCTCCTACAATGAGCAGTTCTTC

j_gene: TRBJ2-7
d_gene: .
abundance: .
v_gene: TRBV7-9
CDR3aa: CASSSRDFQYF
CDR3nt: TGTGCCAGCAGCTCCAGAGATTTCCAGTACTTC

j_gene: TRBJ1-3
d_gene: .
abundance: .
v_gene: TRBV7-3
CDR3aa: CASSFQEGNTIYF
CDR3nt: TGTGCCAGCAGCTTTCAAGAAGGAAACACCATATATTTT

j_gene: TRBJ1-2
d_gene: .
abundance: once
v_gene: TRBV18
CDR3aa: CASSPGAENYGYTF
CDR3nt: TGTGCCAGCTCACCTGGGGCGGAGAACTATGGCTACACCTTC

j_gene: TRBJ2-1
d_gene: .
abundance: .
v_gene: TRBV7-2
CDR3aa: CASSLLSASPHEQFF
CDR3nt: TGTGCCAGCAGCTTACTCTCGGCCTCCCCCCATGAGCAGTTCTTC

j_gene: TRBJ2-1
d_gene: TRBD2
abundance: .
v_gene: TRBV27
CDR3aa: CASRSSGSTNNEQFF
CDR3nt: TGTGCCAGCAGGTCTAGCGGGAGTACCAACAATGAGCAGTTCTTC

j_gene: TRBJ1-2
d_gene: .
abundance: few
v_gene: TRBV10-2
CDR3aa: CATSTSNYGYTF
CDR3nt: TGCGCCACCTCCACCAGCAACTATGGCTACACCTTC

j_gene: TRBJ2-4
d_gene: TRBD1
abundance: .
v_gene: TRBV19
CDR3aa: CASSIDGGPGGKNIQYF
CDR3nt: TGTGCCAGTAGTATAGATGGAGGCCCAGGGGGCAAAAACATTCAGTACTTC

j_gene: TRBJ2-7
d_gene: TRBD2
abundance: .
v_gene: TRBV28
CDR3aa: CASSSLAGVRNEQYF
CDR3nt: TGTGCCAGCAGTTCGCTAGCGGGAGTAAGGAACGAGCAGTACTTC

j_gene: TRBJ1-1
d_gene: TRBD1
abundance: .
v_gene: TRBV10-3
CDR3aa: CAISQSQTGEGTEAFF
CDR3nt: TGTGCCATCAGCCAATCCCAGACAGGGGAAGGGACTGAAGCTTTCTTT

j_gene: TRBJ1-5
d_gene: TRBD1
abundance: .
v_gene: TRBV28
CDR3aa: CASRAGGQPEGQPQHF
CDR3nt: TGTGCCAGCAGGGCTGGGGGACAGCCGGAAGGACAGCCCCAGCATTTT

j_gene: TRBJ1-2
d_gene: .
abundance: .
v_gene: TRBV29-1
CDR3aa: CSVEWVLRSYGYTF
CDR3nt: TGCAGCGTTGAGTGGGTCTTAAGGAGCTATGGCTACACCTTC

j_gene: TRBJ1-4
d_gene: .
abundance: .
v_gene: TRBV27
CDR3aa: CASRQGGATNEKLFF
CDR3nt: TGTGCCAGCAGACAGGGAGGGGCAACTAATGAAAAACTGTTTTTT

j_gene: TRBJ2-3
d_gene: .
abundance: .
v_gene: TRBV9
CDR3aa: CASSVEATQYF
CDR3nt: TGTGCCAGCAGCGTAGAGGCTACGCAGTATTTT

j_gene: TRBJ1-3
d_gene: .
abundance: .
v_gene: TRBV4-1
CDR3aa: CASSQFFNSGNTIYF
CDR3nt: TGCGCCAGCAGCCAATTCTTTAACTCTGGAAACACCATATATTTT

j_gene: TRBJ1-1
d_gene: .
abundance: .
v_gene: TRBV28
CDR3aa: CASSFPNLMNTEAFF
CDR3nt: TGTGCCAGCAGTTTCCCCAACCTAATGAACACTGAAGCTTTCTTT

j_gene: TRBJ1-5
d_gene: .
abundance: .
v_gene: TRBV5-4
CDR3aa: CASSFGGGGDQPQHF
CDR3nt: TGTGCCAGCAGCTTTGGGGGGGGCGGCGATCAGCCCCAGCATTTT

j_gene: TRBJ2-7
d_gene: TRBD1
abundance: once
v_gene: TRBV19
CDR3aa: CASSIGTGGAYEQYF
CDR3nt: TGTGCCAGTAGTATCGGGACAGGGGGAGCCTACGAGCAGTACTTC

j_gene: TRBJ2-2
d_gene: TRBD2
abundance: .
v_gene: TRBV7-2
CDR3aa: CASSLGRGRAGELFF
CDR3nt: TGTGCCAGCAGCTTAGGGCGCGGGAGGGCCGGGGAGCTGTTTTTT

j_gene: TRBJ2-7
d_gene: TRBD1
abundance: .
v_gene: TRBV6-1
CDR3aa: CASSEAPQGAREQYF
CDR3nt: TGTGCCAGCAGTGAAGCGCCACAGGGGGCGCGTGAGCAGTACTTC

j_gene: TRBJ1-6
d_gene: .
abundance: .
v_gene: TRBV7-6
CDR3aa: CASSLGQGNNSPLHF
CDR3nt: TGTGCCAGCAGCTTAGGGCAGGGGAATAATTCACCCCTCCACTTT

j_gene: TRBJ1-2
d_gene: .
abundance: .
v_gene: TRBV27
CDR3aa: CASSLSLTGLDGYTF
CDR3nt: TGTGCCAGCAGTTTATCCCTCACAGGGTTAGATGGCTACACCTTC

j_gene: TRBJ2-5
d_gene: TRBD1
abundance: .
v_gene: TRBV5-1
CDR3aa: CASSLGDSTMEETQYF
CDR3nt: TGCGCCAGCAGCTTGGGGGACAGTACGATGGAGGAGACCCAGTACTTC

j_gene: TRBJ2-7
d_gene: .
abundance: .
v_gene: TRBV9
CDR3aa: CASSVGVAVSYEQYF
CDR3nt: TGTGCCAGCAGCGTAGGGGTAGCGGTCTCCTACGAGCAGTACTTC

j_gene: TRBJ1-1
d_gene: .
abundance: .
v_gene: TRBV11-2
CDR3aa: CASSLTAMNTEAFF
CDR3nt: TGTGCCAGCAGCTTAACAGCTATGAACACTGAAGCTTTCTTT

j_gene: TRBJ1-2
d_gene: .
abundance: .
v_gene: TRBV5-1
CDR3aa: CASSLASGGYYGYTF
CDR3nt: TGCGCCAGCAGCTTGGCCAGCGGCGGGTACTATGGCTACACCTTC

j_gene: TRBJ2-3
d_gene: .
abundance: .
v_gene: TRBV5-1
CDR3aa: CASSLALAGTDTQYF
CDR3nt: TGCGCCAGCAGCTTGGCACTAGCCGGCACAGATACGCAGTATTTT

j_gene: TRBJ2-7
d_gene: TRBD1
abundance: few
v_gene: TRBV4-3
CDR3aa: CASSQDLTGSGAYEQYF
CDR3nt: TGCGCCAGCAGCCAAGACCTGACAGGGTCCGGGGCGTACGAGCAGTACTTC

j_gene: TRBJ2-5
d_gene: TRBD2
abundance: .
v_gene: TRBV5-4
CDR3aa: CASSLPAGAQETQYF
CDR3nt: TGTGCCAGCAGCTTGCCAGCGGGAGCACAAGAGACCCAGTACTTC

j_gene: TRBJ1-2
d_gene: .
abundance: .
v_gene: TRBV6-5
CDR3aa: CASSYDSYYGYTF
CDR3nt: TGTGCCAGCAGTTACGACAGCTACTATGGCTACACCTTC

j_gene: TRBJ2-7
d_gene: .
abundance: .
v_gene: TRBV7-9
CDR3aa: CASSLHSHEQYF
CDR3nt: TGTGCCAGCAGCTTACACTCCCACGAGCAGTACTTC

j_gene: TRBJ2-7
d_gene: TRBD2
abundance: .
v_gene: TRBV5-1
CDR3aa: CASSIGLASEQYF
CDR3nt: TGCGCCAGCAGCATCGGACTAGCGTCGGAGCAGTACTTC